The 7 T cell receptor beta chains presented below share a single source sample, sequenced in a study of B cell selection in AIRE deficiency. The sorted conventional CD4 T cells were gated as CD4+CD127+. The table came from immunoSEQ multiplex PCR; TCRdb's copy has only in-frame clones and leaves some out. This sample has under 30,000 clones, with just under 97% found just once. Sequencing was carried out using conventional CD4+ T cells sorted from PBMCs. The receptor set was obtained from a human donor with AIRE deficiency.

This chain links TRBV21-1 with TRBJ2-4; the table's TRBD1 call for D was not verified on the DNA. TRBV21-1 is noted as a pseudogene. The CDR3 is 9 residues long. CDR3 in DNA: TGTGCCAGCAGCAAAGGGGCTTACTTC. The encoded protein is CASSKGAYF.

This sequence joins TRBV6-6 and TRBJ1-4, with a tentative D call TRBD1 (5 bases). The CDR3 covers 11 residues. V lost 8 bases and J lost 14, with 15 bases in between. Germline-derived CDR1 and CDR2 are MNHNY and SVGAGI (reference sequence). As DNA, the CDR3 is TGTGCCAGCGGACGGCGGGACCACCTGTTTTTT. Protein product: CASGRRDHLFF.

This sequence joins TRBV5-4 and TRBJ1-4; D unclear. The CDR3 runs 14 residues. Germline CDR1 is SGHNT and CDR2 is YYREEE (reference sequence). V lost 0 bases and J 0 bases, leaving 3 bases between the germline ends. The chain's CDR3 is CASSLEATNEKLFF. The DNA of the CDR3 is TGTGCCAGCAGCTTGGAAGCAACTAATGAAAAACTGTTTTTT.

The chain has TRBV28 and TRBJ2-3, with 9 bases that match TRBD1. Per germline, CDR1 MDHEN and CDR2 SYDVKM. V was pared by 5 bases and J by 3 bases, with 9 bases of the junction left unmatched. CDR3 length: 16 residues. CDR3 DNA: TGTGCCAGCAGTCAAACAGGGGGCCTAAGGACAGATACGCAGTATTTT. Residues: CASSQTGGLRTDTQYF.

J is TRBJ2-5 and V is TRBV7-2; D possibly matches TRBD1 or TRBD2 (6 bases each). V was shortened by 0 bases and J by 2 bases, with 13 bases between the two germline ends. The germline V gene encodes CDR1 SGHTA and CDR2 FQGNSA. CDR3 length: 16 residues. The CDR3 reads CASSLAVGGLQETQYF. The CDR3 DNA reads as TGTGCCAGCAGCTTAGCGGTAGGGGGGTTACAAGAGACCCAGTACTTC.

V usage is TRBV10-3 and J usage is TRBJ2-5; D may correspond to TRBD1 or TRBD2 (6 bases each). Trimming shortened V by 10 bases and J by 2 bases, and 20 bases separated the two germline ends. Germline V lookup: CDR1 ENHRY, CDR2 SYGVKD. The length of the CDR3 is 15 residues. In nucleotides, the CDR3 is TGTGCCACCGGGGGCCTAGCGAGCCTACAAGAGACCCAGTACTTC. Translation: CATGGLASLQETQYF.

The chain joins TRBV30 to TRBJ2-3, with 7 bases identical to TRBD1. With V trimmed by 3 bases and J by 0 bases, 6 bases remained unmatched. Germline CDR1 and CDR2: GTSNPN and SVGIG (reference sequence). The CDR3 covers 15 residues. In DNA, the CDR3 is TGTGCCTGGAGCCCAGGGACAGAAAGCACAGATACGCAGTATTTT. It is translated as CAWSPGTESTDTQYF. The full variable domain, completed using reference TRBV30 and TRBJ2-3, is SQTIHQWPATLVQPVGSPLSLECTVEGTSNPNLYWYRQAAGRGLQLLFYSVGIGQISSEVPQNLSASRPQDRQFILSSKKLLLSDSGFYLCAWSPGTESTDTQYFGPGTRLTVL.